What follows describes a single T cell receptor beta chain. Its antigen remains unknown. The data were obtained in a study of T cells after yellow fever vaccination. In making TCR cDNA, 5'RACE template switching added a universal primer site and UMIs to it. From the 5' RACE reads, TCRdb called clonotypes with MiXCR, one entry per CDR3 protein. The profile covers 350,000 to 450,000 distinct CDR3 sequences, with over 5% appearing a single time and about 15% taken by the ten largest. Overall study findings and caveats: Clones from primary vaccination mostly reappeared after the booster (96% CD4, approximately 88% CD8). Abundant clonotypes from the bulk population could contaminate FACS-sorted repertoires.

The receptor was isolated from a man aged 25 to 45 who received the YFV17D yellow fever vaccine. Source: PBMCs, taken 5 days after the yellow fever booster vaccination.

CDR3 protein: CASSLVRRGGDTPSPLHF. The CDR3 DNA is TGTGCCAGCAGCTTAGTACGCCGCGGCGGGGACACCCCTTCACCCCTCCACTTT. The rearrangement joins TRBV7-6 to TRBJ1-6; TRBD1 is a possible D gene (6 bases). The germline V gene has CDR1 SGHVS and CDR2 FNYEAQ. The CDR3 loop spans 18 amino acids. Trimming removed 1 base at V and 9 bases at J, with 22 bases between.